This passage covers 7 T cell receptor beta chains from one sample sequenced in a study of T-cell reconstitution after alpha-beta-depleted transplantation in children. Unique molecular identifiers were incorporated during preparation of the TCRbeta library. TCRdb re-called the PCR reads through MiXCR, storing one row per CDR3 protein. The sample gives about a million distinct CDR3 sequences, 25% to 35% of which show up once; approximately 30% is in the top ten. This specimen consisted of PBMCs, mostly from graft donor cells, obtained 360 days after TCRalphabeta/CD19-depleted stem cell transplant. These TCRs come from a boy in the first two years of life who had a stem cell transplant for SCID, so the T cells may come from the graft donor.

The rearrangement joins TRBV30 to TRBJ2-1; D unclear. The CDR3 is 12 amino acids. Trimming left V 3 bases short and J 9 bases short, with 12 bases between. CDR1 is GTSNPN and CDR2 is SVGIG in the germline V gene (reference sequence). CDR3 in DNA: TGTGCCTGGAGCCTCCACAAGGGTGAGCAGTTCTTC. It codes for CAWSLHKGEQFF.

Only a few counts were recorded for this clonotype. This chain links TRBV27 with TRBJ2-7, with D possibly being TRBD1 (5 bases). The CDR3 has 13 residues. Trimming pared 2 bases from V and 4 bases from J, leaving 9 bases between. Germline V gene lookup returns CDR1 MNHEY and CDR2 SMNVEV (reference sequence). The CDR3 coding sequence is TGTGCCAGCAGTTTAGCAGGGAAGTACGAGCAGTACTTC. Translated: CASSLAGKYEQYF.

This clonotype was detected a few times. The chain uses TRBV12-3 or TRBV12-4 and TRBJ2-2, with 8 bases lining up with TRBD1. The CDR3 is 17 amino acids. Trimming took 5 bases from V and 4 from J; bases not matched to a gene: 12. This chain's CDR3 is CASSMTAGGLSTGELFF. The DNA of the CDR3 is TGTGCCAGCAGTATGACTGCAGGGGGCTTAAGCACCGGGGAGCTGTTTTTT.

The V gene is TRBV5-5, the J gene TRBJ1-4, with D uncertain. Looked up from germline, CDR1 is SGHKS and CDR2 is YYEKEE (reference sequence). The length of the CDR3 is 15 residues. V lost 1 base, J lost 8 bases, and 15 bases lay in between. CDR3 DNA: TGTGCCAGCAGCTTGCTTTTCGGGAGTCCCGAAAAACTGTTTTTT. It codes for CASSLLFGSPEKLFF.

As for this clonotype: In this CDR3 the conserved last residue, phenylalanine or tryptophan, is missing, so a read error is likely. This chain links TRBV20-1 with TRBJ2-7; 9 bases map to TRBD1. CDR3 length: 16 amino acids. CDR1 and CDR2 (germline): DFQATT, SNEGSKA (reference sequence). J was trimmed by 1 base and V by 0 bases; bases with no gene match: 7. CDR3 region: CSARDGGTGSSYEQYY. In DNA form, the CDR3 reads TGCAGTGCTAGAGACGGCGGGACAGGGTCTTCCTACGAGCAGTACTAC.

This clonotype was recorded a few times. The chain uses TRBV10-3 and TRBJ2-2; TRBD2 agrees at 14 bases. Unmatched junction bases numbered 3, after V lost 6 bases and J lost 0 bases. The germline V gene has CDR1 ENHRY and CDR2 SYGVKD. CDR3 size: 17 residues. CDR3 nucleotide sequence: TGTGCCATCAGCCGGACTAGCGGGGGGCCGAACACCGGGGAGCTGTTTTTT. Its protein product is CAISRTSGGPNTGELFF.

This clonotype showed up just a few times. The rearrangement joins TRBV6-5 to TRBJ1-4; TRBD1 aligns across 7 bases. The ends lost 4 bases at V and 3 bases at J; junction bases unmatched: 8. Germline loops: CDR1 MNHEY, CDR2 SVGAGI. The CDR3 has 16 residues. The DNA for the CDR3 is TGTGCCAGCAGTTCCGCCCGACAGGGTTCTAATGAAAAACTGTTTTTT. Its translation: CASSSARQGSNEKLFF.